What follows describes a single T cell receptor (beta chain). This clonotype showed up many times. This receptor's antigen is unknown. One base away there is no much larger clone; base qualities are not given. This specimen's treatment or condition label, interpreted: allogeneic hematopoietic cell transplantation with graft depleted of TCRalphabeta T cells and CD19 B cells. The transplant recipients were children given TCRalphabeta/CD19-depleted allogeneic hematopoietic cell grafts. The data belong to a study of T-cell reconstitution after alpha-beta-depleted transplantation in children (dated by TCRdb to between 2015 and 2016). Some background on the complete study: T-cell immune reconstitution after TCRalphabeta/CD19-depleted allogeneic hematopoietic cell transplantation in children was quantitatively tracked in the study by means of TCR repertoire profiling.

Study-level results and caveats: Over subsequent months, a decline in hyperexpanded clone frequencies was noted, and after one year, T-cell counts and TCRbeta diversity were mostly ascribed to newly produced T cells. The high TCRbeta diversity at day 60 in some patients was ascribed to recipient T cells and intrathymic progenitors that had survived conditioning. The apparently early recovery of alphabetaT-cell counts about two months after transplant reportedly depended on only several hundred rapidly expanded clones that came from non-depleted graft cells.

Library preparation used PCR. Sequencing took place on an Illumina HiSeq 2500. To normalize quantification of the TCRbeta repertoire, the TCR libraries were built with molecular barcoding that relied on unique molecular identifiers. TCRdb reran the public reads through fastp at Q25 and MiXCR, keeping productive beta chains. Here each entry gathers all rows of one CDR3 protein and keeps the most common genes and DNA. The sample contains some 200,000 distinct CDR3 sequences, 5.5% to 7% of them found a single time. The biggest ten clones account for just over 5.5% of the sample. From a lookup of the germline V gene, CDR1 and CDR2 are MNHNS and SASEGT. The cysteine opens and the phenylalanine closes a CDR3 of 14 amino acids. Only CDR3 DNA remains: 42 bases, in frame from the first base. V is clipped by 7 bases and J by 7 bases, and the sequence between their germline boundaries is 17 bases long.

The sequence was collected from a boy younger than 10 with acute lymphoblastic leukemia, due to receive a stem cell transplant. Here the sequenced sample was PBMCs, taken before TCRalphabeta/CD19-depleted stem cell transplant. The chain is made from TRBV6-1 and TRBJ2-1; possibly the D gene is TRBD1, per 5 matching bases. The CDR3 reads as follows: CASTKGIAGNEQFF. The DNA sequence is as follows: TGTGCCAGCACTAAGGGGATTGCTGGGAATGAGCAGTTCTTC.